Described below is a single T cell receptor (beta chain) sequence and its context. Its antigen has not been determined. No qualities accompany the bases; no much larger clone lies one base away. These data come from a study of cytomegalovirus exposure and HLA in healthy donors (dated by TCRdb to between 2016 and 2019). Regarding the study in general: The roughly 700 repertoires of the first cohort and the roughly 120 validation repertoires were produced on the same platform, according to a later analysis. The study aimed to test whether cataloging public T cell receptors could reveal signatures of past pathogen exposure. High-throughput TCR immunosequencing, statistical association of individual TCRs with disease status, and machine learning were combined to predict cytomegalovirus infection status. In addition to the first cohort of 666 subjects, a separate validation cohort of approximately 130 different subjects was used.

What the research found in general, with its limitations: The classifier was reported to diagnose cytomegalovirus status with high specificity and sensitivity in both the original and validation cohorts. All 110 or so repertoires were used to score co-occurrence in the validation cohort in a later analysis, because that analysis had no HLA typing for the cohort. The study gave a list of 150 to 200 TCR beta chains associated with cytomegalovirus. A few of the identified cytomegalovirus-associated TCR beta chains were confirmed in vitro to be specific for cytomegalovirus antigens. The authors suggested that the approach could potentially be generalized to other disease states and immunological phenotypes. A later analysis found that TCRs clustered in the first cohort also tended to co-occur in the approximately 120 validation repertoires, with more than 90% of cluster scores above 0. Most TCR sequences were observed very rarely across donors, whereas some public TCRs were present in many individuals.

Libraries came from the immunoSEQ multiplex PCR assay. The authors' analysis ran thus. A statistical classification framework was developed to diagnose cytomegalovirus status using the catalog of TCR beta chain sequences. Sourced from immuneACCESS, this table was stored by TCRdb with only in-frame sequences that have V and J called. A share of the clones is absent; for the studies checked, an unresolved V gene accounts for under half, and the remainder has no known explanation. The D gene and trimming were derived from the DNA, and the V and J assignments and clone size from that table. The table for this sample lists approximately 100,000 clones; about 87% of them were counted only once. About 2% of the sample rests with the top ten. V and J are trimmed by 1 base and 3 bases, and the gene matches miss 7 bases of the junction. The germline V gene provides CDR1 MGHRA and CDR2 YSYEKL. Inclusive of the bounding cysteine and phenylalanine, the CDR3 is 16 residues long. The only DNA kept is the CDR3, 48 bases in frame from the first base.

The donors belonged to the validation cohort of around 120 subjects, which was separate from the roughly 670-subject first cohort. Recombination linked TRBV4-1 to TRBJ2-5, and TRBD1 aligns with 8 junction nucleotides. The sequencing input was PBMCs. The TCR comes from a woman under 30 in good health and CMV-seropositive. This receptor carries the CDR3 CASSQVWTGIEETQYF. Read as DNA, the sequence is TGCGCCAGCAGCCAAGTCTGGACAGGGATCGAAGAGACCCAGTACTTC.